These T cell receptor beta chains were read from a single sample in a study of early T cells in non-severe SARS-CoV-2 infection. TCRdb analysed the 5' RACE reads with MiXCR anew, one entry per CDR3 protein. The table records 68,000 or so distinct CDR3 sequences, approximately 12% of them present only once. The sample taken for sequencing was whole blood. These receptors were obtained from an adult who was a healthcare worker with PCR-confirmed SARS-CoV-2 infection or an uninfected control (not recorded which). CDR3s include the opening cysteine and the closing phenylalanine or tryptophan.

v_gene	j_gene	CDR3aa
TRBV3-1	TRBJ2-7	CASSQGTGPYEQYF
TRBV12-3/TRBV12-4	TRBJ2-2	CASSLSGRGDTGELFF
TRBV29-1	TRBJ2-5	CSVDTWGTQYF
TRBV6-2/TRBV6-3	TRBJ2-1	CASSSEGAGLNEQFF
TRBV29-1	TRBJ2-5	CSVVGGQQETQYF
TRBV7-9	TRBJ2-7	CASSPSKLRAGEQYF
TRBV10-3	TRBJ2-5	CAISGDNLRGTQYF
TRBV12-3/TRBV12-4	TRBJ1-2	CASSIDRNGYTF
TRBV5-1	TRBJ2-7	CASSWGQATLNYEQYF
TRBV6-1	TRBJ2-4	CASTGVIQYF
TRBV7-7	TRBJ1-4	CASIKMRMGYELFF
TRBV2	TRBJ1-1	CASKRGILFEAFF
TRBV6-2/TRBV6-3	TRBJ2-1	CASSEGGGTEQFF
TRBV5-4	TRBJ2-1	CAATSGGPKNEQFF
TRBV7-2	TRBJ2-7	CASIPRDRGRNEQYF
TRBV20-1	TRBJ2-7	CSARFESGGPHGYEQYF
TRBV6-6	TRBJ1-5	CASSKLRDQPRSNQPQHF
TRBV28	TRBJ2-7	CASSLSASGGAEQYF
TRBV24-1	TRBJ2-2	CATSDFWQGVNTGELFF
TRBV6-1	TRBJ2-3	CASSEWTSDTQYF
TRBV7-6	TRBJ2-1	CASSLLSGGNNEQFF
TRBV7-2	TRBJ2-4	CASSFRGGRAKNIQYF
TRBV7-2	TRBJ2-2	CASSQRGGRTGELFF
TRBV7-2	TRBJ2-1	CASGGISYNEQFF
TRBV7-2	TRBJ2-7	CASSYTQTYEQYF
TRBV11-2	TRBJ1-6	CASSFPRPGANSPLHF
TRBV7-9	TRBJ1-4	CASSSRLEKLFF
TRBV9	TRBJ1-1	CASSGMGAFF
TRBV2	TRBJ2-4	CASSVGLAKNIQYF
TRBV12-3/TRBV12-4	TRBJ2-7	CASSSAPTGDEQYF
TRBV20-1	TRBJ2-1	CSAQLEHEQFF
TRBV12-3/TRBV12-4	TRBJ2-2	CASRGFGIGELFF
TRBV7-9	TRBJ1-1	CASSAGQGNGRTEAFF
TRBV6-5	TRBJ2-7	CASSYGDRAGGAYEQYF
TRBV5-1	TRBJ2-5	CASSLEGLQETQYF
TRBV9	TRBJ1-3	CASGPYSGNTIYF
TRBV20-1	TRBJ2-1	CSARDLRLAGGQGWNEQFF
TRBV28	TRBJ1-5	CASSSGQAHQPQHF
TRBV7-6	TRBJ2-7	CASSLDSLEGLFYEQYF
TRBV5-1	TRBJ2-1	CASSLRQGTHNEQFF
TRBV6-5	TRBJ2-3	CASSERYRGDTQYF
TRBV15	TRBJ2-1	CATRDREYNEQFF
TRBV20-1	TRBJ2-5	CSAPPGTSGGAEETQYF
TRBV11-2	TRBJ2-3	CASSWRIDTQYF
TRBV30	TRBJ2-7	CAWSVLRSKSSYEQYF
TRBV6-6	TRBJ2-3	CASSGPSEDTQYF
TRBV7-2	TRBJ1-4	CASSSAGTAAEKLFF
TRBV28	TRBJ1-2	CASSITGSYGYTF
TRBV5-1	TRBJ2-7	CASSLQSDPYEQYF
TRBV19	TRBJ2-3	CASGVAITSTDTQYF
TRBV6-1	TRBJ1-2	CASSDWDRGIYGYTF
TRBV4-3	TRBJ1-3	CASSQDRTSSGNTIYF
TRBV7-6	TRBJ2-7	CASSLTDSSYEQYF
TRBV6-1	TRBJ1-3	CASTLRASSGNTIYF
TRBV10-2	TRBJ1-5	CASSVNVLSNQPQHF
TRBV14	TRBJ1-4	CASSQDRFSAGEKLFF
TRBV7-2	TRBJ2-3	CASLLAGATDTQYF
TRBV12-3/TRBV12-4	TRBJ2-2	CASSFLRPGELFF
TRBV5-4	TRBJ2-3	CASSSTGGTGVNTQYF